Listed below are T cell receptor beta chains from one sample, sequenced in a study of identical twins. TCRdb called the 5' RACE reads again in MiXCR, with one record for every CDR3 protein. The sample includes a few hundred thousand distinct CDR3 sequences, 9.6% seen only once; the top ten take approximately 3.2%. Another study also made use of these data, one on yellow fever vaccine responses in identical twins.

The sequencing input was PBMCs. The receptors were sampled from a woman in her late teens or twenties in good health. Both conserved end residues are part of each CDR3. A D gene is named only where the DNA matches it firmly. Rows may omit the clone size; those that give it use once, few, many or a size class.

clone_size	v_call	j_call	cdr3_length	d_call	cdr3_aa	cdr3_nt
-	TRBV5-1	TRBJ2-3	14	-	CASSLLRGGDTQYF	TGCGCCAGCAGCTTGCTCAGGGGAGGTGATACGCAGTATTTT
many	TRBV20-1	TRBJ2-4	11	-	CSASPRGASYF	TGCAGTGCTTCCCCCCGGGGGGCTTCGTACTTC
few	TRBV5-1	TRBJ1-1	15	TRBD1	CASSRQGRVNTEAFF	TGCGCCAGCAGCCGACAGGGGCGAGTGAACACTGAAGCTTTCTTT
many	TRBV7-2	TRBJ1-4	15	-	CASSPNGGSYEKLFF	TGTGCCAGCAGCCCAAATGGTGGGTCGTATGAAAAACTGTTTTTT
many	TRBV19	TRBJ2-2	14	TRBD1	CASRRDRNTGELFF	TGTGCCAGTCGCCGGGACAGAAACACCGGGGAGCTGTTTTTT
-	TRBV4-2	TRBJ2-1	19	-	CASGKQGVVSRSAYNEQFF	TGTGCCAGCGGCAAACAGGGCGTAGTTAGCAGGAGTGCCTACAATGAGCAGTTCTTC
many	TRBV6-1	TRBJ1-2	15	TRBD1	CASRTTRQGAYGYTF	TGTGCCAGCAGAACGACTCGACAGGGGGCATATGGCTACACCTTC
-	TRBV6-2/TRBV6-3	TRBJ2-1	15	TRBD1	CASSLTGGPNNEQFF	TGTGCCAGCAGCCTAACAGGGGGTCCTAACAATGAGCAGTTCTTC
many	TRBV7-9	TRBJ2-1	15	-	CASSPDPGSYNEQFF	TGTGCCAGCAGCCCAGATCCGGGGTCCTACAATGAGCAGTTCTTC
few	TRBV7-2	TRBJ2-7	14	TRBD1	CASRPPGQGGEQYF	TGTGCCAGCAGGCCTCCGGGACAGGGAGGCGAGCAGTACTTC
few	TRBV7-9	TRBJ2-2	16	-	CASSLSGAQGTGELFF	TGTGCCAGCAGCTTATCGGGGGCGCAGGGCACCGGGGAGCTGTTTTTT
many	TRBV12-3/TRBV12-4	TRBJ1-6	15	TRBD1	CASSLLGQPNSPLHF	TGTGCCAGCAGTTTATTGGGACAGCCAAATTCACCCCTCCACTTT
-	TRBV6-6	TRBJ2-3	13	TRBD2	CASSWTSGDTQYF	TGTGCCAGCAGCTGGACTAGCGGGGATACGCAGTATTTT
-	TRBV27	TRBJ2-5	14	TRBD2	CASKPGLAQETQYF	TGTGCCAGCAAGCCGGGACTAGCCCAAGAGACCCAGTACTTC
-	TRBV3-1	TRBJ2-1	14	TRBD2	CASTQRGPGNEQFF	TGTGCCAGCACCCAGCGGGGGCCGGGGAATGAGCAGTTCTTC
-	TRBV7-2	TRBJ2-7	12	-	CASSPPFAEQYF	TGTGCCAGCAGCCCGCCGTTCGCCGAGCAGTACTTC
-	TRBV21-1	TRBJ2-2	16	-	CASRLDRGRRTGELFF	TGTGCCAGCAGGTTGGACAGGGGGCGCCGGACCGGGGAGCTGTTTTTT
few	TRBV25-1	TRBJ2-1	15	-	CASSEGASSYNEQFF	TGTGCCAGCAGTGAGGGGGCTTCCTCCTACAATGAGCAGTTCTTC
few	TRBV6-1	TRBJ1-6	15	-	CASRPGQQNYSPLHF	TGTGCCAGCAGGCCTGGACAGCAAAATTATTCACCCCTCCACTTT
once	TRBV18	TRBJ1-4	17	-	CASSPLHRVQTNEKLFF	TGTGCCAGCTCACCGCTCCACAGGGTTCAAACTAATGAAAAACTGTTTTTT
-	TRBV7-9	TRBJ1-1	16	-	CASSPAARIMNTEAFF	TGTGCCAGCAGCCCGGCCGCCAGGATCATGAACACTGAAGCTTTCTTT
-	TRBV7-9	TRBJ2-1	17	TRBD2	CASSLVAGGPLWNEQFF	TGTGCCAGCAGCCTTGTAGCGGGGGGGCCCCTATGGAATGAGCAGTTCTTC
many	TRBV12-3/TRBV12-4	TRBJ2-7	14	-	CASSLVLGSYEQYF	TGTGCCAGCAGTTTGGTCTTAGGATCCTACGAGCAGTACTTC
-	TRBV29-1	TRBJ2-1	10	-	CSVALGEQFF	TGCAGCGTTGCCTTGGGGGAGCAGTTCTTC
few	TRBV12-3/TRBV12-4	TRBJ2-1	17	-	CASSLIFPSSSYNEQFF	TGTGCCAGCAGTTTAATTTTCCCGTCCAGCTCCTACAATGAGCAGTTCTTC
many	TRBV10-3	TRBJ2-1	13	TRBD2	CAMEAGGRGEQFF	TGTGCCATGGAAGCGGGGGGCCGGGGTGAGCAGTTCTTC
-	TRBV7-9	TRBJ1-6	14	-	CASSLAGNESPLHF	TGTGCCAGCAGCTTAGCGGGGAACGAATCACCCCTCCACTTT
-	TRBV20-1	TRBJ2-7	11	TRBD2	CSALAGEAQYF	TGCAGTGCCCTAGCGGGAGAGGCGCAGTACTTC
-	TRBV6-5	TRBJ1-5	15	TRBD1	CASSYSQGSGQPQHF	TGTGCCAGCAGTTACTCACAGGGGTCGGGTCAGCCCCAGCATTTT
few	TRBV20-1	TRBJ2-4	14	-	CSGTEPGTKNIQYF	TGCAGTGGGACCGAGCCCGGCACCAAAAACATTCAGTACTTC
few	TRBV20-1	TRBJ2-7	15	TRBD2	CSARDHREGPYEQYF	TGCAGTGCTAGAGATCATCGGGAGGGCCCCTACGAGCAGTACTTC
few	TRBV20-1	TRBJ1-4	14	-	CSAPRMGENEKLFF	TGCAGTGCTCCAAGGATGGGCGAAAATGAAAAACTGTTTTTT
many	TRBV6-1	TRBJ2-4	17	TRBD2	CASSDALGLAGGNIQYF	TGTGCCAGCAGTGACGCCCTTGGACTAGCGGGAGGAAACATTCAGTACTTC
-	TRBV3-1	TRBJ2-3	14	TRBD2	CASSRGTNTDTQYF	TGTGCCAGCAGCCGAGGGACTAACACAGATACGCAGTATTTT
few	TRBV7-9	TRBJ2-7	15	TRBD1	CASSSDRASSYEQYF	TGTGCCAGCAGCTCCGACAGGGCGAGCTCCTACGAGCAGTACTTC
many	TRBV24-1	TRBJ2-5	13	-	CATSTGYLETQYF	TGTGCCACCAGTACAGGGTATTTGGAGACCCAGTACTTC
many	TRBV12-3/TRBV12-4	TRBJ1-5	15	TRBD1	CASSPRTGGSQPQHF	TGTGCCAGCAGTCCGCGGACAGGGGGCAGTCAGCCCCAGCATTTT
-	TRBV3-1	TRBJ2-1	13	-	CASSPFGESEQFF	TGTGCCAGCAGCCCCTTCGGGGAGTCTGAGCAGTTCTTC
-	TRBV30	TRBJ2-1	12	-	CAWSPSTKEQFF	TGTGCCTGGAGTCCCTCGACCAAGGAGCAGTTCTTC
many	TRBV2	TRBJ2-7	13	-	CASSEVVSYEQYF	TGTGCCAGCAGTGAAGTGGTCTCCTACGAGCAGTACTTC
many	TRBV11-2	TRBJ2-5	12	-	CASSTDRGTQYF	TGTGCCAGCAGCACAGACCGAGGGACCCAGTACTTC
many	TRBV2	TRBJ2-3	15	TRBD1	CASSRYVGTGDTQYF	TGTGCCAGCAGTCGATACGTCGGGACAGGGGATACGCAGTATTTT
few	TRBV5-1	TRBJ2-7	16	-	CASSRSGRTGPYEQYF	TGCGCCAGCAGCCGTTCGGGTAGGACCGGCCCCTACGAGCAGTACTTC
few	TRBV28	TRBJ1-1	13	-	CASSLERAVEAFF	TGTGCCAGCAGTCTTGAGAGGGCGGTTGAAGCTTTCTTT
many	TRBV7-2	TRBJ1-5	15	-	CASSLGQLSNQPQHF	TGTGCCAGCAGCTTAGGGCAGCTTAGCAATCAGCCCCAGCATTTT
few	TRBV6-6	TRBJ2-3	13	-	CASSYPSTDTQYF	TGTGCCAGCAGTTATCCGAGCACAGATACGCAGTATTTT